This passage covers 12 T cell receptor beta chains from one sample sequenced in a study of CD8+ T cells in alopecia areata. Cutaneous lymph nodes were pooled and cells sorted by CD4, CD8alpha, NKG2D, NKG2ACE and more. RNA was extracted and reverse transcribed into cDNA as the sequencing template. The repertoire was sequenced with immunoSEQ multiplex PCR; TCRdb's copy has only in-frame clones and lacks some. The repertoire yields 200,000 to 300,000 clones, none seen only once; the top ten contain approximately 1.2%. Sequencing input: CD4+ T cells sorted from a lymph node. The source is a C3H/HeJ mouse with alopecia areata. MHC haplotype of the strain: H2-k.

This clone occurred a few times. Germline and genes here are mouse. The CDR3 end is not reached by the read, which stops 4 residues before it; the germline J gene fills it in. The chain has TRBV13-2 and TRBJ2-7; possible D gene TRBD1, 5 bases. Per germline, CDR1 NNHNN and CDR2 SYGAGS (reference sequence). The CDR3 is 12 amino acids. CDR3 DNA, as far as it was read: TGTGCCAGCGGTGGAGGGGAAGAT. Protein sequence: CASGGGED. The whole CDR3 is CASGGGEDEQYF.

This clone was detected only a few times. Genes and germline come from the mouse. Partial CDR3 DNA: TGTGCCAGCAGCTCGGTGGGGGAC. The encoded protein is CASSSVGD. The complete CDR3 sequence is CASSSVGDTQYF. The chain carries TRBV5 and TRBJ2-5; a weak D match, TRBD2 (5 bases). The observed sequence ends 4 residues before the CDR3 terminus, with the missing tail filled in from the germline J gene. CDR3 length: 12 residues. Germline V gene data show CDR1 as LGHNA and CDR2 as YNLKQL (reference sequence).

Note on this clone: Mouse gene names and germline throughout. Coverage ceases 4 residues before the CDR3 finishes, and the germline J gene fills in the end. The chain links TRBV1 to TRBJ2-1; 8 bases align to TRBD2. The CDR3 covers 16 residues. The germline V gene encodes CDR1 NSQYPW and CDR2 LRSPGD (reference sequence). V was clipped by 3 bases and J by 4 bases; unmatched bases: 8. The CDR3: CTCSAGGLGGYAEQFF. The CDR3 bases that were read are TGCACCTGCAGTGCCGGAGGTTTGGGGGGGTATGCT. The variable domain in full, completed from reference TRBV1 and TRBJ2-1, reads VTLLEQNPRWRLVPRGQAVNLRCILKNSQYPWMSWYQQDLQKQLQWLFTLRSPGDKEVKSLPGADYLATRVTDTELRLQVANMSQGRTLYCTCSAGGLGGYAEQFFGPGTRLTVL.

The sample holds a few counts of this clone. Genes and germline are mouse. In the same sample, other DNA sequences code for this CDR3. Partial CDR3 DNA: TGTGCTAGCAGAGGACAGAACTATGCT. Translation gives CASRGQNYA. The full CDR3 protein reads CASRGQNYAEQFF. V gene TRBV17 combines with J gene TRBJ2-1, with D maybe TRBD1 (6 bases). The CDR3 end is not reached by the read, which stops 4 residues before it; the germline J gene fills it in. V was trimmed by 6 bases and J by 1 base, leaving 7 bases between them. Per germline, CDR1 MNHDT and CDR2 YYDKIL. The CDR3 contains 13 residues.

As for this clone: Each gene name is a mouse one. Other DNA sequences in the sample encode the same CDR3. The sequenced CDR3 bases are TGTGCTAGCAGCCTGGACAGGGGAGAC. Translating it yields CASSLDRGD. The complete CDR3 sequence is CASSLDRGDTQYF. The chain joins TRBV29 to TRBJ2-5, with 9 bases lining up with TRBD1. The CDR3 end falls 4 residues outside the read, so it is completed with the germline J gene. The CDR3 covers 13 residues. Per the germline V gene, CDR1 is MSHET and CDR2 is SYDVDS. The full variable domain, in which reference TRBV29 and TRBJ2-5 provide the parts outside the CDR3, is DMKVTQMPRYLIKRMGENVLLECGQDMSHETMYWYRQDPGLGLQLIYISYDVDSNSEGDIPKGYRVSRKKREHFSLILDSAKTNQTSVYFCASSLDRGDTQYFGPGTRLLVL.

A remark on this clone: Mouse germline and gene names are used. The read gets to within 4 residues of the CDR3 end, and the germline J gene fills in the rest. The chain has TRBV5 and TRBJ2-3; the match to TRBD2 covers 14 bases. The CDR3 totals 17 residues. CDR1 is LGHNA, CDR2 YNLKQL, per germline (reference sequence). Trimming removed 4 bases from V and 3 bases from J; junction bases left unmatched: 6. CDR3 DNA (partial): TGTGCCAGCAGCCGCCGGGACTGGGGGGGCTGGGCAGAA. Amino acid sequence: CASSRRDWGGWAE. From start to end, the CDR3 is CASSRRDWGGWAETLYF.

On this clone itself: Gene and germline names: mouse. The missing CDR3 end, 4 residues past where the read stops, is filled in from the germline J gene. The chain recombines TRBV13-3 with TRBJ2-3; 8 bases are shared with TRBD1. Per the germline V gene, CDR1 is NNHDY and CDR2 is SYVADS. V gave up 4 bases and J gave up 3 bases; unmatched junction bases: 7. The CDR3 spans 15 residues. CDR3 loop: CASSTLRGRAETLYF. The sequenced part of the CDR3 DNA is TGTGCCAGCAGTACCCTCAGGGGGCGCGCAGAA.

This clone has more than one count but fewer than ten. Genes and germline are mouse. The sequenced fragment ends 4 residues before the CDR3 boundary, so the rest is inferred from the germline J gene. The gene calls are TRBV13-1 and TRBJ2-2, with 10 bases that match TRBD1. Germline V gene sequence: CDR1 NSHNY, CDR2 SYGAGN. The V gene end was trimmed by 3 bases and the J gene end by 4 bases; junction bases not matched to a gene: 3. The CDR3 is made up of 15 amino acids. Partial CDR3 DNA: TGTGCCAGCAGTGCCGGGACAGGGGTCACCGGG. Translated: CASSAGTGVTG. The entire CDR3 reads CASSAGTGVTGQLYF.

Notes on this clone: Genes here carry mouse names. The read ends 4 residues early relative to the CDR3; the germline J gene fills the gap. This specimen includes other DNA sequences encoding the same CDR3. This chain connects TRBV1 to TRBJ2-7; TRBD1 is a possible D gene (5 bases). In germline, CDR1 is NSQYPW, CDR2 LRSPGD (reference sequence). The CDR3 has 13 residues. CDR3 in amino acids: CTCSADQGYEQYF. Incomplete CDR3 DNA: TGCACCTGCAGTGCAGATCAGGGTTAT.

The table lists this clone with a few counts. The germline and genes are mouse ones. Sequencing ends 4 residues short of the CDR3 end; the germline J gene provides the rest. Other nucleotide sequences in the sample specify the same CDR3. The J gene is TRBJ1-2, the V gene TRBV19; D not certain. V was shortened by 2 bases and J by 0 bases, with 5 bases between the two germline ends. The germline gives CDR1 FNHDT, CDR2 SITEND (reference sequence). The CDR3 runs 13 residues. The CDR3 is CASSILANSDYTF. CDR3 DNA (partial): TGTGCCAGCAGTATCCTGGCAAACTCC.

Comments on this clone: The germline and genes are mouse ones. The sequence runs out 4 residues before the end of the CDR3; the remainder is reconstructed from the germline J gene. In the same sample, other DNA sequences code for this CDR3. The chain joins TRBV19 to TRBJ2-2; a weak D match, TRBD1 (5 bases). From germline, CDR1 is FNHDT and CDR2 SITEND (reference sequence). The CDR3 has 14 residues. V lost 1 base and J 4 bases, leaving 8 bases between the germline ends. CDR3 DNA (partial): TGTGCCAGCAGTATAAGGGGATCCACCGGG. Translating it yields CASSIRGSTG. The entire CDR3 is CASSIRGSTGQLYF.

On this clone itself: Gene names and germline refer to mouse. The CDR3 bases that were read are TGTGCTAGCAGTAGAGATCTGGGGGGGTTTGAT. This encodes CASSRDLGGFD. The entire CDR3 protein is CASSRDLGGFDEQYF. V usage is TRBV17 and J usage is TRBJ2-7; 9 bases align to TRBD2. The missing CDR3 end, 4 residues past where the read stops, is filled in from the germline J gene. This CDR3 has 15 residues. Germline V lookup: CDR1 MNHDT, CDR2 YYDKIL. The variable domain in full, completed from reference TRBV17 and TRBJ2-7, reads DTTVKQNPRYKLARVGKPVNLICSQTMNHDTMYWYQKKPNQAPKLLLFYYDKILNREADTFEKFQSSRPNNSFCSLYIGSAGLEYSAMYLCASSRDLGGFDEQYFGPGTRLTVL.